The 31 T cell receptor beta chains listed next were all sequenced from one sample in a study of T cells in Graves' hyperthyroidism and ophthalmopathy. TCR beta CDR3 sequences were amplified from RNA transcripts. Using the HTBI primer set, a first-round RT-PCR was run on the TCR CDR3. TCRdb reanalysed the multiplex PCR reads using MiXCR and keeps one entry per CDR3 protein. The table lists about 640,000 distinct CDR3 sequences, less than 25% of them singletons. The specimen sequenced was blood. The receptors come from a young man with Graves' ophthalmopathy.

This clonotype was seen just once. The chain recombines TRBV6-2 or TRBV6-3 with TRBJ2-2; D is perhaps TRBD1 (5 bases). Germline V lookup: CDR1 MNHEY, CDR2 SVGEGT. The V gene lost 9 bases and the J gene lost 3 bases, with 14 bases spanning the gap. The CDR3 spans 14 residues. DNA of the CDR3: TGTGCCAGAACAATCAGGGTGGACACCGGGGAGCTGTTTTTT. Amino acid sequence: CARTIRVDTGELFF.

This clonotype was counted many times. The CDR3 DNA follows: TGTGCCAGCAGTTTGGGGCTAGCTCCCTACAATGAGCAGTTCTTC. Its protein product is CASSLGLAPYNEQFF. The V and J genes are TRBV12-3 or TRBV12-4 and TRBJ2-1; tentatively, D is TRBD1 or TRBD2 (5 bases each). The germline V and J ends were trimmed by 3 bases and 2 bases, with 11 bases remaining between them. The CDR3 loop spans 15 amino acids.

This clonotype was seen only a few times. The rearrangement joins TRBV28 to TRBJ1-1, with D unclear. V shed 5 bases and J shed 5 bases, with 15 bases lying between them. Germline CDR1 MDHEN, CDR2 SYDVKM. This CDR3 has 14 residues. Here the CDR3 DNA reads TGTGCCAGCAGTCCCGCGATAGATGTGACTGAAGCTTTCTTT. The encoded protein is CASSPAIDVTEAFF.

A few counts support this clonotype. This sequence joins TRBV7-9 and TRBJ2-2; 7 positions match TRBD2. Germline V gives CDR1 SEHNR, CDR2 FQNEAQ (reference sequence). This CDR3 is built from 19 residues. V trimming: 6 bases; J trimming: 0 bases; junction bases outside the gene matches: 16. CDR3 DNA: TGTGCCAGCAGAAATAGAGTGGTTATGCGGGGGACGAACACCGGGGAGCTGTTTTTT. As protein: CASRNRVVMRGTNTGELFF.

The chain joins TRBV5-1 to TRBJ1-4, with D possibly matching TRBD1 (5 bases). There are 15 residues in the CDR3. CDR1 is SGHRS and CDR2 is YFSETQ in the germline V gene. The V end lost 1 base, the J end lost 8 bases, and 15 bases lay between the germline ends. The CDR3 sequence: CASSLLGHVQEKLFF. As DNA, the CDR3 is TGCGCCAGCAGCTTGCTGGGGCATGTTCAGGAAAAACTGTTTTTT.

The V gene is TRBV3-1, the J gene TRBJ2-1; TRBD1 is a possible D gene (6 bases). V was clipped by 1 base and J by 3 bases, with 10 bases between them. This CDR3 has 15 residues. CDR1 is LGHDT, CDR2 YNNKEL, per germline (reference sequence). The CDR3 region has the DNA TGTGCCAGCAGCCAAGGGCAGGGGCACTACAATGAGCAGTTCTTC. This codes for CASSQGQGHYNEQFF.

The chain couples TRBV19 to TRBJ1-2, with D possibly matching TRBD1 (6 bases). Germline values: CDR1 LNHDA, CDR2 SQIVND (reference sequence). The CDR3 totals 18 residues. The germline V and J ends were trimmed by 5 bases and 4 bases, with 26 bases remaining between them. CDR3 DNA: TGTGCCAGTAGTTATACGCCCGGGACACAGCCCTCGGGCTATGGCTACACCTTC. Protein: CASSYTPGTQPSGYGYTF.

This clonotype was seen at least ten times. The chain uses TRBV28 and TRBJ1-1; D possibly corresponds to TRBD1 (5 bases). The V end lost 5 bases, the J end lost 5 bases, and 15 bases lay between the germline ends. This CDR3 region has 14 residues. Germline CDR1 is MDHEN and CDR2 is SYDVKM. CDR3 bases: TGTGCCAGCAGTACGGGGACGATAAAGACTGAAGCTTTCTTT. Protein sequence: CASSTGTIKTEAFF.

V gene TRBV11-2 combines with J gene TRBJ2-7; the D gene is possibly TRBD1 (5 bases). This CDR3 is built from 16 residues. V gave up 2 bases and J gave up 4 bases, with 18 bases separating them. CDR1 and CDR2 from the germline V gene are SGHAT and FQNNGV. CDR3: CASSLFLSGAEYEQYF. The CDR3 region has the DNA TGTGCCAGCAGCTTATTTCTAAGTGGGGCCGAGTACGAGCAGTACTTC.

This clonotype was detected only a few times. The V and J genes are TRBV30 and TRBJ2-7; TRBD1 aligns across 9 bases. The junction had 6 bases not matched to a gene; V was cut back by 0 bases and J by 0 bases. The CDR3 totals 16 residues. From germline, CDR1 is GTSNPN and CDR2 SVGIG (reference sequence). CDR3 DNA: TGTGCCTGGAGTGTACTGGGACAGGGTAGCTCCTACGAGCAGTACTTC. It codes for CAWSVLGQGSSYEQYF.

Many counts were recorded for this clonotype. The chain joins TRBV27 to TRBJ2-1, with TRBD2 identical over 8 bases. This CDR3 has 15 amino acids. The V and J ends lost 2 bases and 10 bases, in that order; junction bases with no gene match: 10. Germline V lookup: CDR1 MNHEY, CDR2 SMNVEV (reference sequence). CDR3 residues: CASSLVGLAGREQFF. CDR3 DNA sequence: TGTGCCAGCAGTTTAGTAGGCCTAGCGGGCCGAGAGCAGTTCTTC.

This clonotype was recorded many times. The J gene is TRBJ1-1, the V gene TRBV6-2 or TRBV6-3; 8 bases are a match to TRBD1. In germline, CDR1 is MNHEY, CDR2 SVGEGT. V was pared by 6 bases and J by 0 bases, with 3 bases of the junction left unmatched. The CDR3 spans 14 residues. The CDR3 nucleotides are TGTGCCAGCAGACGGGGACAGGTGAACACTGAAGCTTTCTTT. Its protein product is CASRRGQVNTEAFF.

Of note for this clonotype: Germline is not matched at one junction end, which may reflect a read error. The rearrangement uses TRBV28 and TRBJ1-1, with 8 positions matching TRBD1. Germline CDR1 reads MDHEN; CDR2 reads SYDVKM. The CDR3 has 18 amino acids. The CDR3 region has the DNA TGTGTCAGCAGCCGCGGACAGGGTGAGGGGCCTTTGAACACTGAAGCTTTCTTT. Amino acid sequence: CVSSRGQGEGPLNTEAFF.

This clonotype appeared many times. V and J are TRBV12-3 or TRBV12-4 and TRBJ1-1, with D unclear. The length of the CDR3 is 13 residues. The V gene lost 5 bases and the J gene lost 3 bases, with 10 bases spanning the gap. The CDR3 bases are TGTGCCAGCAGTGCCGGTCTCTACACTGAAGCTTTCTTT. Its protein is CASSAGLYTEAFF.

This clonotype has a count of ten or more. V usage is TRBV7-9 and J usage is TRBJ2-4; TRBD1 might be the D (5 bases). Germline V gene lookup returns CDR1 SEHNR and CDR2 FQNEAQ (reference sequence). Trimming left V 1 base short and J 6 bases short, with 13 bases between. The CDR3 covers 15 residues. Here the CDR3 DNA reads TGTGCCAGCAGCTTAGGTGCAGGGATGTCAAACATTCAGTACTTC. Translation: CASSLGAGMSNIQYF.

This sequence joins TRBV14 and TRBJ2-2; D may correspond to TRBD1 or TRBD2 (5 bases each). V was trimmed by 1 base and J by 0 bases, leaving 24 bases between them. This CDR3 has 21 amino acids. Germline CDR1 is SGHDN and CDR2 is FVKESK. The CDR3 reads CASSQGGPGPRERANTGELFF. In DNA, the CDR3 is TGTGCCAGCAGCCAAGGGGGACCGGGGCCCCGTGAGCGCGCGAACACCGGGGAGCTGTTTTTT.

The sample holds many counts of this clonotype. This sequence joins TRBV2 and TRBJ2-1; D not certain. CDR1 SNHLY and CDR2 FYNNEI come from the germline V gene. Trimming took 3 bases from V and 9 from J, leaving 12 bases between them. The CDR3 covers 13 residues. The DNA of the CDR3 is TGTGCCAGCAGTGAGCTGGAGAACGGTGAGCAGTTCTTC. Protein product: CASSELENGEQFF.

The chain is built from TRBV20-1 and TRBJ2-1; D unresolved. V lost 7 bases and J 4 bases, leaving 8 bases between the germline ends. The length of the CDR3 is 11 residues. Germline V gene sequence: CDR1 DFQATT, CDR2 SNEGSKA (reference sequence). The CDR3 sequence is CSGGQYNEQFF. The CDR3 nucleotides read TGCAGTGGCGGTCAATACAATGAGCAGTTCTTC.

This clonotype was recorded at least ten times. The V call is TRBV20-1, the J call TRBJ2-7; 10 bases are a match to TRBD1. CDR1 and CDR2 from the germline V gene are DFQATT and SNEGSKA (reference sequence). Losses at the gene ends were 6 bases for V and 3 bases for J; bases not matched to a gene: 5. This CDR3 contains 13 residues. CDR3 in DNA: TGCAGTGCCGACTGGGACAGGGGCTACGAGCAGTACTTC. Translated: CSADWDRGYEQYF.

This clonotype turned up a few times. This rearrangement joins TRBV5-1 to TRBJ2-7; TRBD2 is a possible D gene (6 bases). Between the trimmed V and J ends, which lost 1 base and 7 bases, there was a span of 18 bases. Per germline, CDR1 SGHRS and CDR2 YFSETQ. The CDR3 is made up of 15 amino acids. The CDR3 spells CASSLNAGTPEEQYF. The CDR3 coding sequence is TGCGCCAGCAGCTTGAACGCCGGGACTCCGGAGGAGCAGTACTTC.

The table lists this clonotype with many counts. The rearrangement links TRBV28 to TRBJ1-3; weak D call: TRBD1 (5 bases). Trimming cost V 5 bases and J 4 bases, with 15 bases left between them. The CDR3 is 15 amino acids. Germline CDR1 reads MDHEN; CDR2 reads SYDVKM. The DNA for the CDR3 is TGTGCCAGCAGTCATATCGAGCAGGGAGGAAACACCATATATTTT. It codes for CASSHIEQGGNTIYF.

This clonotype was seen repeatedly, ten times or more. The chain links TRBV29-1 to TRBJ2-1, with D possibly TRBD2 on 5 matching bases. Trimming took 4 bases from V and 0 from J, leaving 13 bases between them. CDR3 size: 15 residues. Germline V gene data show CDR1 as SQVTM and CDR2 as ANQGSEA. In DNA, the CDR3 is TGCAGCGTTGTATTGGGGAGTGGCTCCTACAATGAGCAGTTCTTC. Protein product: CSVVLGSGSYNEQFF.

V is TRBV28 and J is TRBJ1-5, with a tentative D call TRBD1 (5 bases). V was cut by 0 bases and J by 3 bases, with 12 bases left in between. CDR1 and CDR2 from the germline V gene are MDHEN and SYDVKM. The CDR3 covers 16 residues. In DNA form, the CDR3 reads TGTGCCAGCAGTTTATGGGCAGGGTCGGTCAATCAGCCCCAGCATTTT. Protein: CASSLWAGSVNQPQHF. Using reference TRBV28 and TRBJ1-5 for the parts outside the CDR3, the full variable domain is DVKVTQSSRYLVKRTGEKVFLECVQDMDHENMFWYRQDPGLGLRLIYFSYDVKMKEKGDIPEGYSVSREKKERFSLILESASTNQTSMYLCASSLWAGSVNQPQHFGDGTRLSIL.

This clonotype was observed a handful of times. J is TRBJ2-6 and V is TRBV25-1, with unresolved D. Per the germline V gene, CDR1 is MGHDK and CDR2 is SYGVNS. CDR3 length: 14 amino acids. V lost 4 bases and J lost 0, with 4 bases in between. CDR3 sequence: CASSAYSGANVLTF. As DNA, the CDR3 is TGTGCCAGCAGTGCGTACTCTGGGGCCAACGTCCTGACTTTC.

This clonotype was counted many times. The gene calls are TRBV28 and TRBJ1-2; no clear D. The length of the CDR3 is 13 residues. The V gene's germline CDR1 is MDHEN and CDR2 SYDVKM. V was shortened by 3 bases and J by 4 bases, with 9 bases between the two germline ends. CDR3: CASSFGLLYGYTF. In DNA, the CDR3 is TGTGCCAGCAGTTTCGGACTTCTCTATGGCTACACCTTC.

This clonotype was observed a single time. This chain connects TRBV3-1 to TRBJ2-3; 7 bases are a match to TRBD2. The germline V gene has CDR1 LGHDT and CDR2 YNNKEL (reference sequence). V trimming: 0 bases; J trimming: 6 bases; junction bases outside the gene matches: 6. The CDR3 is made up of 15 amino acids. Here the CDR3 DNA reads TGTGCCAGCAGCCAAGAGACCAGGGAGGGGGATACGCAGTATTTT. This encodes CASSQETREGDTQYF.

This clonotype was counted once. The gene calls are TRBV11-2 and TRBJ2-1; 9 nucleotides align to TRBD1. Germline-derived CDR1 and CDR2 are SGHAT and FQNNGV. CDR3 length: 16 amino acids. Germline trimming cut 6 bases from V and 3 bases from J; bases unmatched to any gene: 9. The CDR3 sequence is CASSSTGTGIYNEQFF. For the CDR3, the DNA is TGTGCCAGCAGTTCGACCGGGACAGGGATCTACAATGAGCAGTTCTTC.

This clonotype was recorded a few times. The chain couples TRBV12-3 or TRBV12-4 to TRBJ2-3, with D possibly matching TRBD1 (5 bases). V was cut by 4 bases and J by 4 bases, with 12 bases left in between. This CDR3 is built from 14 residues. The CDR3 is CASSSRVGSDTQYF. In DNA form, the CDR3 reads TGTGCCAGCAGTTCCAGGGTTGGCTCAGATACGCAGTATTTT.

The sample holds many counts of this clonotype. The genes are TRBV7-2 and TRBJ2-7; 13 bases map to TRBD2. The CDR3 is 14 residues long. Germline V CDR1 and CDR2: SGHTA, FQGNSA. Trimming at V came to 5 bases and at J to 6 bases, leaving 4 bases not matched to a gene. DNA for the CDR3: TGTGCCAGCAGCCCCGGGACTAGCGGGACCGAGCAGTACTTC. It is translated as CASSPGTSGTEQYF.

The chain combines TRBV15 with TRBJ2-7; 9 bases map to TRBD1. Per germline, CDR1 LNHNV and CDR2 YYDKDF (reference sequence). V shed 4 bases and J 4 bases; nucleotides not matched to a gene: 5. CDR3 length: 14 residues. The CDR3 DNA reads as TGTGCCACCAGCAAAGGACAGGGGATTTACGAGCAGTACTTC. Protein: CATSKGQGIYEQYF.

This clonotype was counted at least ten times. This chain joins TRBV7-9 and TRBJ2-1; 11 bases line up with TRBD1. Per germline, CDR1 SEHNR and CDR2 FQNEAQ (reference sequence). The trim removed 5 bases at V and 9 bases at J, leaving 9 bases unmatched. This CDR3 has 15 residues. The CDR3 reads CASSARTGGRGEQFF. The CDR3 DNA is TGTGCCAGCAGCGCCAGGACAGGGGGCAGGGGTGAGCAGTTCTTC. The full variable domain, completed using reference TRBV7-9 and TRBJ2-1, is DTGVSQNPRHKITKRGQNVTFRCDPISEHNRLYWYRQTLGQGPEFLTYFQNEAQLEKSRLLSDRFSAERPKGSFSTLEIQRTEQGDSAMYLCASSARTGGRGEQFFGPGTRLTVL.